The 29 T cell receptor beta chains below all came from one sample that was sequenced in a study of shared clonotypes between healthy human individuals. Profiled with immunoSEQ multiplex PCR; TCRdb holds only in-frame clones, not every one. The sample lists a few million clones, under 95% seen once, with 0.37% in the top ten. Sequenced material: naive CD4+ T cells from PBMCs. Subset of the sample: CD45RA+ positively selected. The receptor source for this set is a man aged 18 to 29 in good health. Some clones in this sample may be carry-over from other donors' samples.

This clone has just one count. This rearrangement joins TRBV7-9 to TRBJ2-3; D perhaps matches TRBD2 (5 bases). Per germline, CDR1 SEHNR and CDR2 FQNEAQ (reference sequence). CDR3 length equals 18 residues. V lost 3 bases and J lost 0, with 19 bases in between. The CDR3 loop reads CASSFGAVKLSSTDTQYF. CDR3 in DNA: TGTGCCAGCAGCTTCGGAGCGGTGAAACTAAGTAGCACAGATACGCAGTATTTT.

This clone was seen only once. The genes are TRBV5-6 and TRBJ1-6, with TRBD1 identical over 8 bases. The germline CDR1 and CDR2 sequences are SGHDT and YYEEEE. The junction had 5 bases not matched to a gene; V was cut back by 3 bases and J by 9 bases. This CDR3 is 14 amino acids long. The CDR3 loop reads CASSSDRGSSPLHF. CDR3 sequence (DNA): TGTGCCAGCAGCTCCGACAGGGGTAGTTCACCCCTCCACTTT.

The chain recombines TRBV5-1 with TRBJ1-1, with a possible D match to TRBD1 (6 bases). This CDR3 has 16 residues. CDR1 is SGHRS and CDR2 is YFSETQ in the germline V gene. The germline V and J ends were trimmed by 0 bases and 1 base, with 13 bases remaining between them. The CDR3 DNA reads TGCGCCAGCAGCTTGGCGCCAGGGGAGGGGAACACTGAAGCTTTCTTT. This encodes CASSLAPGEGNTEAFF.

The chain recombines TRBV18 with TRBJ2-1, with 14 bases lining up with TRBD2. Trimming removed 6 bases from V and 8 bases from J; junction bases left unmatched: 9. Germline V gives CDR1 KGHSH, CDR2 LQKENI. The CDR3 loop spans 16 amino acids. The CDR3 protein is CASSLGLAGGLDEQFF. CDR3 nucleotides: TGTGCCAGCTCCCTCGGACTAGCGGGAGGTCTCGATGAGCAGTTCTTC.

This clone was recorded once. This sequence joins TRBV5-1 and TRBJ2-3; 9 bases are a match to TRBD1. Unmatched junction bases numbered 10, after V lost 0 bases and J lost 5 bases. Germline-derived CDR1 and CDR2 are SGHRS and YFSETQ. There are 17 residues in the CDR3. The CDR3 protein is CASSLASGTGPKDTQYF. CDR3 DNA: TGCGCCAGCAGCTTGGCCAGCGGGACAGGGCCCAAAGATACGCAGTATTTT.

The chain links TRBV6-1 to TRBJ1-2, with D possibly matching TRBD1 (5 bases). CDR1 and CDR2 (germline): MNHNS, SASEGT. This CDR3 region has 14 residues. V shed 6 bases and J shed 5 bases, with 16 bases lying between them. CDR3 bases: TGTGCCAGCAGGGGGGGAGGGGATCGGTATGGCTACACCTTC. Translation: CASRGGGDRYGYTF.

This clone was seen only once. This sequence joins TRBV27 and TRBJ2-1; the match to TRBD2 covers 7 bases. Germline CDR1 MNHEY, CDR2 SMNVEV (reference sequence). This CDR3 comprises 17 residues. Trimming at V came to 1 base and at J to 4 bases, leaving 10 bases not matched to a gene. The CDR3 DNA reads TGTGCCAGCAGTTTATTTACCGGGACTAAGCTATACAATGAGCAGTTCTTC. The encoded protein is CASSLFTGTKLYNEQFF.

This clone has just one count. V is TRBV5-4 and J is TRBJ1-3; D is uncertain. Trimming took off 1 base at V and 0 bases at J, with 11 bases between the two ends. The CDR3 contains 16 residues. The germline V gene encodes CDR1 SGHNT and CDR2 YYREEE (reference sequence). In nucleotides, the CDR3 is TGTGCCAGCAGCTTGCCGTCTGAAAACTCTGGAAACACCATATATTTT. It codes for CASSLPSENSGNTIYF.

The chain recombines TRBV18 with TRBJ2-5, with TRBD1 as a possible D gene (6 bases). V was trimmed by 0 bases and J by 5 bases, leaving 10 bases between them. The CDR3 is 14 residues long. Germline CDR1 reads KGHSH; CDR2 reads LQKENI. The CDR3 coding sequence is TGTGCCAGCTCACCACCGACAGGAATGGAGACCCAGTACTTC. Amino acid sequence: CASSPPTGMETQYF.

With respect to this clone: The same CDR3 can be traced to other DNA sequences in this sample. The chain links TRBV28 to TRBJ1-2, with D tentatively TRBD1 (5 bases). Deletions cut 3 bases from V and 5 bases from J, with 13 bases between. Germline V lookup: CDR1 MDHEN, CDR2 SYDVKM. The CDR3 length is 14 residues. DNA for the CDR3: TGTGCCAGCAGTTTGACGGGGGGTGGGTATGGCTACACCTTC. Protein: CASSLTGGGYGYTF.

CDR3 in DNA: TGTGCCAGCAGCTTACCCCAGGGTGGGGATAGGGAAGCTTTCTTT. It yields the protein CASSLPQGGDREAFF. The J gene is TRBJ1-1, the V gene TRBV7-2, with TRBD1 as a possible D gene (5 bases). Germline CDR1 SGHTA, CDR2 FQGNSA. Trimming took off 2 bases at V and 8 bases at J, with 18 bases between the two ends. The CDR3 has 15 amino acids. The whole variable domain, filled in from reference TRBV7-2 and TRBJ1-1, reads GAGVSQSPSNKVTEKGKDVELRCDPISGHTALYWYRQSLGQGLEFLIYFQGNSAPDKSGLPSDRFSAERTGGSVSTLTIQRTQQEDSAVYLCASSLPQGGDREAFFGQGTRLTVV.

The CDR3 protein is CASSPSWGAIGGYTF. The CDR3 DNA reads TGTGCCAGCAGCCCGTCGTGGGGGGCTATAGGGGGCTACACCTTC. The J gene is TRBJ1-2, the V gene TRBV9, with TRBD1 as a possible D gene (6 bases). The CDR3 has 15 residues. The germline V gene encodes CDR1 SGDLS and CDR2 YYNGEE. V was shortened by 4 bases and J by 8 bases, with 21 bases between the two germline ends.

This CDR3 is CASSVGGQAGANVLTF. The CDR3 coding sequence is TGTGCCAGCAGTGTAGGTGGACAGGCTGGGGCCAACGTCCTGACTTTC. V and J are TRBV2 and TRBJ2-6; TRBD1 aligns across 7 bases. Unmatched junction bases numbered 5, after V lost 4 bases and J lost 2 bases. This CDR3 is built from 16 residues. The germline gives CDR1 SNHLY, CDR2 FYNNEI.

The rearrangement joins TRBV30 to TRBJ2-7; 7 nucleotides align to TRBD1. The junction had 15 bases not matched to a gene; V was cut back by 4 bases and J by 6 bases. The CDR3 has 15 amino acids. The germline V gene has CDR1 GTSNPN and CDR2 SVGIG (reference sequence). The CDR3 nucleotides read TGTGCCTGGACGTTTGGGGGACAGAGAAAGCTCGAGCAGTACTTC. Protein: CAWTFGGQRKLEQYF.

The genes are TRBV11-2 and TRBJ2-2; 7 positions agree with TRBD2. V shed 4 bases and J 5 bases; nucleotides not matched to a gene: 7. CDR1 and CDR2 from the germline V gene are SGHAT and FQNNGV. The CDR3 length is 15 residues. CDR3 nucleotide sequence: TGTGCCAGCAGCTCCGGACTAGGGAGGACCGGGGAGCTGTTTTTT. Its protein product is CASSSGLGRTGELFF.

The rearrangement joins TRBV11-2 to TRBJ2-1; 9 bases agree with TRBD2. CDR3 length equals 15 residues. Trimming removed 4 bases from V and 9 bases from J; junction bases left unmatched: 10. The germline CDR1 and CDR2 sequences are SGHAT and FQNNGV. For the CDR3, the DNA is TGTGCCAGCAGCTCAATGGGACTAGCAGGCGGTGAGCAGTTCTTC. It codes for CASSSMGLAGGEQFF. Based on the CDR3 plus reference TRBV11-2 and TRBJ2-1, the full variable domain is EAGVAQSPRYKIIEKRQSVAFWCNPISGHATLYWYQQILGQGPKLLIQFQNNGVVDDSQLPKDRFSAERLKGVDSTLKIQPAKLEDSAVYLCASSSMGLAGGEQFFGPGTRLTVL.

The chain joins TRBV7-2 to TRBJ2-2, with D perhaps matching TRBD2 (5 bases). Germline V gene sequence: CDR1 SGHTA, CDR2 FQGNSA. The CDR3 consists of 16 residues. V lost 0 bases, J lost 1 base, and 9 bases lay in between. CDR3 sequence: CASSLAWGENTGELFF. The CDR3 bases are TGTGCCAGCAGCTTAGCGTGGGGAGAGAACACCGGGGAGCTGTTTTTT.

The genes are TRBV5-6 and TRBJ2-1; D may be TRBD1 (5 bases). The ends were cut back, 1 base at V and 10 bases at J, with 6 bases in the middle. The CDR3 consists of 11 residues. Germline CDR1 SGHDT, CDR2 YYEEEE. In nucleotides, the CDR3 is TGTGCCAGCAGCTTGACAGGCGAGCAGTTCTTC. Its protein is CASSLTGEQFF.

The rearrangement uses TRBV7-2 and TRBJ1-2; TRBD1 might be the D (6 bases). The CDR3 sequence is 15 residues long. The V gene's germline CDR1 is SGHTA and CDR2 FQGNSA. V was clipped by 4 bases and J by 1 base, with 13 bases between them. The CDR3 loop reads CASSSTGILNYGYTF. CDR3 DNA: TGTGCCAGCAGCTCTACAGGGATTCTTAACTATGGCTACACCTTC.

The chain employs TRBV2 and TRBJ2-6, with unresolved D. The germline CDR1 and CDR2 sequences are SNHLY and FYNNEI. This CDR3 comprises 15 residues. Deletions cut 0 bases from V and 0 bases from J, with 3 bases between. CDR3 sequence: CASSEADSGANVLTF. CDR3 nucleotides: TGTGCCAGCAGTGAAGCGGACTCTGGGGCCAACGTCCTGACTTTC. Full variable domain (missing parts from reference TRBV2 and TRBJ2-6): EPEVTQTPSHQVTQMGQEVILRCVPISNHLYFYWYRQILGQKVEFLVSFYNNEISEKSEIFDDQFSVERPDGSNFTLKIRSTKLEDSAMYFCASSEADSGANVLTFGAGSRLTVL.

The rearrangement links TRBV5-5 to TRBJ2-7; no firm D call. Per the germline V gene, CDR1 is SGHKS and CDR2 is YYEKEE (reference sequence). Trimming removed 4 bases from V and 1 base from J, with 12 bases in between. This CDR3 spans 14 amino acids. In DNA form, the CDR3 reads TGTGCCAGCAGCCTGGGCGGCTTGTCCTACGAGCAGTACTTC. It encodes CASSLGGLSYEQYF.

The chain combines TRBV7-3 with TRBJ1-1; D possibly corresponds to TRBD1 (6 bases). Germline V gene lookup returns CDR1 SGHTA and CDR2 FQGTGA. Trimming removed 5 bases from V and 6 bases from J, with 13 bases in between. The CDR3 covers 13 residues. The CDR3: CASSADRLAEAFF. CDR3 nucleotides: TGTGCCAGCAGCGCCGACAGGCTCGCTGAAGCTTTCTTT.

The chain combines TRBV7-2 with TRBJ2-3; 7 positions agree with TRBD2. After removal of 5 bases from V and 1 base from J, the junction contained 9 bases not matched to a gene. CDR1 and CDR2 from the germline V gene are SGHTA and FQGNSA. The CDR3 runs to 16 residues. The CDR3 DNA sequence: TGTGCCAGCAGCCCCTTTGAACGGGAGGGCACAGATACGCAGTATTTT. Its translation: CASSPFEREGTDTQYF.

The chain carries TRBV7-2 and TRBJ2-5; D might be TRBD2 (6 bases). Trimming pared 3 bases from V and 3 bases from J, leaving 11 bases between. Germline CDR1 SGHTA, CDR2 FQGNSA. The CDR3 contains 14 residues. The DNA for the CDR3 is TGTGCCAGCAGCTTCACTAGCTTTGAAGAGACCCAGTACTTC. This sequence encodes CASSFTSFEETQYF.

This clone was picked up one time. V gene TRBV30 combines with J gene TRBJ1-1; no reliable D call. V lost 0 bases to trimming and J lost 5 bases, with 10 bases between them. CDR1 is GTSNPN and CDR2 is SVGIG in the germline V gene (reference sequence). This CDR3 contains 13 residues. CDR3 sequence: CAWSVRRATEAFF. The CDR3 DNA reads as TGTGCCTGGAGTGTACGGCGTGCTACTGAAGCTTTCTTT.

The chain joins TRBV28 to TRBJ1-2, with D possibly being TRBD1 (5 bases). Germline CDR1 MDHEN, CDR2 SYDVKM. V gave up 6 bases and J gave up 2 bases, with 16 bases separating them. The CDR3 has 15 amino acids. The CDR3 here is CASSQPGGGNYGYTF. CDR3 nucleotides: TGTGCCAGCAGCCAACCTGGGGGGGGAAACTATGGCTACACCTTC.

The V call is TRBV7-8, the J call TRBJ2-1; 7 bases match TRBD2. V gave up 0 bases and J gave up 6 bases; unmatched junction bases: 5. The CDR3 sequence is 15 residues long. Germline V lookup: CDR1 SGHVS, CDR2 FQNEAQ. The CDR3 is CASSLAGRARNEQFF. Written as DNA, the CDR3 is TGTGCCAGCAGCTTAGCGGGGAGGGCCCGCAATGAGCAGTTCTTC.

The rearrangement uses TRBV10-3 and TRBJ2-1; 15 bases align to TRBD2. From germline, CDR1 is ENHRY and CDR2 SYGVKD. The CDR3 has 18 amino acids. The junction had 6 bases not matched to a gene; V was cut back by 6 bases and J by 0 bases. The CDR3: CAIREPGLAGGSYNEQFF. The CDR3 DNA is TGTGCCATCAGGGAACCGGGACTAGCGGGGGGCTCCTACAATGAGCAGTTCTTC.

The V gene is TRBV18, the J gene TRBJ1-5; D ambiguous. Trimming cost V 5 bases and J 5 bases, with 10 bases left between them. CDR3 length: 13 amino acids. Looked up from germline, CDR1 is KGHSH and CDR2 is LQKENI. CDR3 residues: CASSSLLDQPQHF. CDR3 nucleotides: TGTGCCAGCTCATCTTTATTGGATCAGCCCCAGCATTTT.